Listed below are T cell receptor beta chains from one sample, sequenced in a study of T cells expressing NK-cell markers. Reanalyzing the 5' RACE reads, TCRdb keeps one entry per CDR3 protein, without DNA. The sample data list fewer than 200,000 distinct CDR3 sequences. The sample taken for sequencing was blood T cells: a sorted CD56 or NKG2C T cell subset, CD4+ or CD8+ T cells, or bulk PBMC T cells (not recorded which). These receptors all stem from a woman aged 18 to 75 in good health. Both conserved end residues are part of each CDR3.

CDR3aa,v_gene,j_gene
CASSRGTGYIQPQHF,TRBV11-2,TRBJ1-5
CASSELGYEQYF,TRBV25-1,TRBJ2-7
CASSRYSSSYNEQFF,TRBV14,TRBJ2-1
CASSYSGYQETQYF,TRBV6-5,TRBJ2-5
CAWNGHYQETQYF,TRBV30,TRBJ2-5
CATSRVPGQINEKLFF,TRBV15,TRBJ1-4
CASRLGQGEYEQYF,TRBV28,TRBJ2-7
CASSYSFKGPYEQYF,TRBV6-5,TRBJ2-7
CASSWTSGFSNTGELFF,TRBV6-5,TRBJ2-2
CASSQGSDSSYEQYF,TRBV3-1,TRBJ2-7
CASRARGQGSTDTQYF,TRBV27,TRBJ2-3
CSPSRKVSYNEQFF,TRBV29-1,TRBJ2-1
CSVEASWQGVYNEQFF,TRBV29-1,TRBJ2-1
CSARGGAGIYNEQFF,TRBV20-1,TRBJ2-1
CASSPGLHQQYF,TRBV27,TRBJ2-7
CASSLVRGGVDTQYF,TRBV11-2,TRBJ2-3
CSARAAGVQTQYF,TRBV20-1,TRBJ2-5
CASSWGRREETQYF,TRBV5-5,TRBJ2-5
CASSEKRAYNEQFF,TRBV13,TRBJ2-1
CASSSGVSPYEKLFF,TRBV5-1,TRBJ1-4
CASSQKVAGDPYNEQFF,TRBV28,TRBJ2-1
CSASLDNYEQYF,TRBV20-1,TRBJ2-7
CSVGPRGEQYF,TRBV29-1,TRBJ2-7
CAWSVLVEQYF,TRBV30,TRBJ2-7
CASSLGLAGEGDTQYF,TRBV5-1,TRBJ2-3
CASSLGEQAFF,TRBV28,TRBJ1-1